The 20 T cell receptor beta chains in this list originate from one sample, sequenced in a study of CD8+ T cells in alopecia areata. Extraction and reverse transcription of RNA yielded cDNA as the sequencing template. Only in-frame clones appear in the TCRdb table, and some are missing; sequencing was by immunoSEQ multiplex PCR. The sample lists approximately 160,000 clones, approximately 60% occurring once. Sample treatment: oral pan-JAK inhibitor, 5-10 mg twice daily. The sample in question was CD4+ T cells sorted from blood, obtained at week 24, from a patient treated with tofacitinib. The receptors were sampled from a human donor with alopecia areata.

The chain uses TRBV6-6 and TRBJ1-1, with D hard to call. The CDR3 is made up of 12 amino acids. CDR1 is MNHNY and CDR2 is SVGAGI in the germline V gene (reference sequence). The V end was cut by 6 bases, the J end by 4 bases, with 9 bases between. The CDR3 sequence: CASSPWGTEAFF. The CDR3, as DNA: TGTGCCAGCAGCCCCTGGGGCACTGAAGCTTTCTTT.

The chain carries TRBV7-9 and TRBJ1-1; perhaps TRBD1 as D (6 bases). CDR1 is SEHNR, CDR2 FQNEAQ, per germline (reference sequence). The CDR3 runs to 13 residues. With 5 bases removed from V and 5 bases from J, the gap between germline ends came to 12 bases. The CDR3 region is CASSVDSGTEAFF. In DNA form, the CDR3 reads TGTGCCAGCAGCGTGGACAGTGGGACTGAAGCTTTCTTT.

This clone was seen more than once but under ten times. This sample includes further DNA sequences coding for the same CDR3. The J gene is TRBJ1-2, the V gene TRBV19, with D possibly matching TRBD1 (5 bases). Germline values: CDR1 LNHDA, CDR2 SQIVND (reference sequence). This CDR3 region has 12 residues. Trimming took 7 bases from V and 2 from J, leaving 8 bases between them. CDR3: CASNQGNYGYTF. The CDR3 bases are TGTGCCAGTAACCAGGGAAACTATGGCTACACCTTC. Together with reference TRBV19 and TRBJ1-2, the CDR3 gives the full variable domain: DGGITQSPKYLFRKEGQNVTLSCEQNLNHDAMYWYRQDPGQGLRLIYYSQIVNDFQKGDIAEGYSVSREKKESFPLTVTSAQKNPTAFYLCASNQGNYGYTFGSGTRLTVV.

This clone was recorded a few times. J is TRBJ2-3 and V is TRBV11-2; 9 bases agree with TRBD1. The V and J ends lost 2 bases and 4 bases, in that order; junction bases with no gene match: 10. In germline, CDR1 is SGHAT, CDR2 FQNNGV. This CDR3 is 17 amino acids long. The chain's CDR3 is CASSLPRDRVVSDTQYF. DNA of the CDR3: TGTGCCAGCAGCTTACCCCGGGACAGGGTAGTTTCAGATACGCAGTATTTT.

The chain joins TRBV14 to TRBJ2-7; TRBD1 might be the D (6 bases). V lost 0 bases, J lost 0 bases, and 9 bases lay in between. The germline CDR1 and CDR2 sequences are SGHDN and FVKESK. The CDR3 contains 15 residues. CDR3 sequence (DNA): TGTGCCAGCAGCCAAGAACAGGGATACTCCTACGAGCAGTACTTC. Its translation: CASSQEQGYSYEQYF.

The CDR3 protein is CASSLARGVSGETQYF. DNA for the CDR3: TGTGCCAGCAGCTTAGCGCGCGGCGTAAGCGGAGAGACCCAGTACTTC. This chain joins TRBV7-9 and TRBJ2-5; perhaps TRBD2 as D (5 bases). CDR1 and CDR2 from the germline V gene are SEHNR and FQNEAQ (reference sequence). CDR3 length equals 16 residues. V lost 0 bases and J lost 4, with 15 bases in between.

J is TRBJ2-7 and V is TRBV7-9, with D uncertain. CDR3 length: 14 residues. The V gene's germline CDR1 is SEHNR and CDR2 FQNEAQ (reference sequence). V was clipped by 1 base and J by 6 bases, with 13 bases between them. Here the CDR3 DNA reads TGTGCCAGCAGCTTAGTGGTAGTGGGAACCGAGCAGTACTTC. This gives the protein CASSLVVVGTEQYF.

This chain uses TRBV27 with TRBJ2-7; 8 bases are shared with TRBD2. V dropped 5 bases and J dropped 4; count of bases not matched to a gene: 7. There are 14 residues in the CDR3. CDR1 and CDR2 (germline): MNHEY, SMNVEV (reference sequence). The CDR3 DNA follows: TGTGCCAGCAGTCCAGCGGGGGCCCTTTACGAGCAGTACTTC. Its protein is CASSPAGALYEQYF.

This rearrangement joins TRBV18 to TRBJ2-4; 9 bases fit TRBD1. CDR3 length: 15 amino acids. Germline-derived CDR1 and CDR2 are KGHSH and LQKENI. V lost 0 bases to trimming and J lost 7 bases; unmatched junction nucleotides: 4. DNA for the CDR3: TGTGCCAGCTCACCACCGGGACAGGGAGGGAACATTCAGTACTTC. Translating gives CASSPPGQGGNIQYF.

This chain's CDR3 is CMTLMNTEAFF. The CDR3 bases are TGCATGACACTGATGAACACTGAAGCTTTCTTT. V gene TRBV20-1 combines with J gene TRBJ1-1; D not resolved. This CDR3 spans 11 amino acids. The germline V gene has CDR1 DFQATT and CDR2 SNEGSKA (reference sequence).

The V call is TRBV4-2, the J call TRBJ2-3; 7 bases line up with TRBD2. Trimming cost V 4 bases and J 0 bases; bases outside gene matches: 7. CDR1 and CDR2 (germline): LGHNA, YNFKEQ. CDR3 length: 16 amino acids. CDR3 residues: CASSLMRGTSTDTQYF. As DNA, the CDR3 is TGTGCCAGCAGCCTTATGCGGGGGACTAGCACAGATACGCAGTATTTT.

This clone was counted once. The chain carries TRBV13 and TRBJ2-7; D gene unclear. CDR1 is PRHDT and CDR2 is FYEKMQ in the germline V gene (reference sequence). The CDR3 sequence is 14 residues long. V was cut by 5 bases and J by 0 bases, with 11 bases left in between. The CDR3 bases are TGTGCCAGCAGCCCTAGTCACCTCTCCTACGAGCAGTACTTC. Translated: CASSPSHLSYEQYF.

This chain links TRBV9 with TRBJ2-3, with 9 bases lining up with TRBD1. CDR1 and CDR2 from the germline V gene are SGDLS and YYNGEE. With 6 bases clipped from V and 3 bases from J, the junction kept 8 bases outside the gene matches. This CDR3 has 15 amino acids. The CDR3 region is CASKPGTGKTDTQYF. CDR3 DNA sequence: TGTGCCAGCAAACCCGGGACAGGGAAGACAGATACGCAGTATTTT.

This clone was detected many times. J is TRBJ2-3 and V is TRBV7-2, with 9 positions matching TRBD2. The CDR3 length is 17 residues. The V and J ends lost 1 base and 3 bases, in that order; junction bases with no gene match: 8. Germline loops: CDR1 SGHTA, CDR2 FQGNSA. The CDR3 DNA is TGTGCCAGCAGCTTAGTTGGGAGCGGGGGGCCAACAGATACGCAGTATTTT. Translated: CASSLVGSGGPTDTQYF.

The genes are TRBV19 and TRBJ1-5; 8 bases are shared with TRBD1. J gave up 6 bases and V 3 bases, and 4 bases lay outside the gene matches. CDR3 length: 14 residues. Germline V CDR1 and CDR2: LNHDA, SQIVND (reference sequence). CDR3 sequence reads: CASSIRTGFQPQHF. DNA of the CDR3: TGTGCCAGTAGTATTCGGACAGGGTTTCAGCCCCAGCATTTT.

This clone was detected only once. The J gene is TRBJ2-3, the V gene TRBV29-1, with TRBD2 identical over 7 bases. V shed 4 bases and J 9 bases; nucleotides not matched to a gene: 10. This CDR3 is built from 13 residues. Germline CDR1 reads SQVTM; CDR2 reads ANQGSEA. In DNA, the CDR3 is TGCAGCGTTGCTGACGCTAGCGGAACGACGCAGTATTTT. Translated: CSVADASGTTQYF.

V and J are TRBV7-9 and TRBJ2-7, with D hard to call. CDR3 size: 13 residues. V was cut by 5 bases and J by 2 bases, with 10 bases left in between. CDR1 and CDR2 from the germline V gene are SEHNR and FQNEAQ (reference sequence). In DNA form, the CDR3 reads TGTGCCAGCAGCCGACTGGGTGCCTACGAGCAGTACTTC. This gives the protein CASSRLGAYEQYF. The whole variable domain, remainder taken from reference TRBV7-9 and TRBJ2-7, is DTGVSQNPRHKITKRGQNVTFRCDPISEHNRLYWYRQTLGQGPEFLTYFQNEAQLEKSRLLSDRFSAERPKGSFSTLEIQRTEQGDSAMYLCASSRLGAYEQYFGPGTRLTVT.

J is TRBJ1-1 and V is TRBV7-8, with D hard to call. The CDR3 totals 13 residues. Between the trimmed V and J ends, which lost 5 bases and 4 bases, there was a span of 11 bases. Germline CDR1 reads SGHVS; CDR2 reads FQNEAQ. Here the CDR3 DNA reads TGTGCCAGCAGCCCCCATATCGGCACTGAAGCTTTCTTT. Amino acids: CASSPHIGTEAFF.

Notes on this clone: The junction differs from germline at one of its ends, possibly a read error. This rearrangement joins TRBV7-9 to TRBJ1-1, with a tentative D call TRBD1 (5 bases). CDR1 SEHNR and CDR2 FQNEAQ come from the germline V gene (reference sequence). This CDR3 spans 12 amino acids. CDR3 amino acids: CASSRGTQDTLF. For the CDR3, the DNA is TGTGCCAGCAGCCGAGGGACGCAGGATACTCTCTTT.

This clone occurred a few times. This sequence joins TRBV27 and TRBJ2-2; 11 bases match TRBD2. Per the germline V gene, CDR1 is MNHEY and CDR2 is SMNVEV (reference sequence). J was trimmed by 2 bases and V by 7 bases; bases with no gene match: 6. The CDR3 runs to 16 residues. The CDR3, as DNA: TGTGCCAGCAAAACCGGGACTAGCGGCAACACCGGGGAGCTGTTTTTT. Protein: CASKTGTSGNTGELFF.